This T cell receptor (beta chain) was captured by sequencing in a study of T cells after yellow fever vaccination. Overall study results and limits: Few clonotypes appeared in both CD4 and CD8 compartments. Most clones from primary vaccination resurfaced after the booster (approximately 96% CD4, approximately 88% CD8).

MiXCR, run by TCRdb on the 5' RACE reads, gives a single entry per CDR3 protein. The table records approximately 180,000 distinct CDR3 sequences, 6.2% of them present only once. Germline CDR1 and CDR2: SGDLS and YYNGEE. V was shortened by 0 bases and J by 4 bases, with 13 bases between the two germline ends. The CDR3 has 15 residues. This clonotype was counted between two and nine times. No antigen is known for it. The rearrangement joins TRBV9 to TRBJ1-1; a possible D gene is TRBD1 (6 bases). The specimen was CD4+ T cells sorted from PBMCs, collected on the day of the first yellow fever vaccination. This receptor was obtained from a young man who received the YFV17D yellow fever vaccine. The CDR3 region has the DNA TGTGCCAGCAGCGTAGTGGGGGGCGCTCTCACTGAAGCTTTCTTT. It codes for CASSVVGGALTEAFF.